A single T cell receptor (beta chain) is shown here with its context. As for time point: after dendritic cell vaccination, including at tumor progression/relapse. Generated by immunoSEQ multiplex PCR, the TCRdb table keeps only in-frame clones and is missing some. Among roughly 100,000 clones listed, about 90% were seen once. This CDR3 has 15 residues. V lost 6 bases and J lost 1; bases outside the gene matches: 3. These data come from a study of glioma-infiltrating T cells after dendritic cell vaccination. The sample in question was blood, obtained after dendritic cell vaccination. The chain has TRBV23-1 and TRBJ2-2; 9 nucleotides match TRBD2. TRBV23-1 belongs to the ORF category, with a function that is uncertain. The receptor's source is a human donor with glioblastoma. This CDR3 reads CASSLSGGNTGELFF. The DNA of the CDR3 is TGCGCCAGCAGCCTTAGCGGGGGGAACACCGGGGAGCTGTTTTTT.